This T cell receptor beta chain was recovered during a study of T cells in Graves' hyperthyroidism and ophthalmopathy. This clonotype has just a few counts. Its antigen is still unknown. Study results and caveats: Blood also contained most expanded thyroid clonotypes above 0.001. The model foresaw ophthalmopathy a median around 6.4 months prior to onset.

Per the germline V gene, CDR1 is SGDLS and CDR2 is YYNGEE. Between the trimmed V and J ends, which lost 4 bases and 1 base, there was a span of 15 bases. This CDR3 comprises 15 residues. Diagnosing involved the use of clinical symptoms, serum thyroxine and TRAb, thyroid ultrasound and orbital computed tomography. The CDR3 regions of TCR beta were amplified from RNA transcripts. HTBI primers were used for first-round RT-PCR of the TCR CDR3. From the multiplex PCR reads, TCRdb called clonotypes with MiXCR, one entry per CDR3 protein. Among 200,000 to 250,000 distinct CDR3 sequences listed, roughly 15% were seen once.

The receptor's source is a man aged 45 to 65 with Graves' hyperthyroidism. This sequence joins TRBV9 and TRBJ2-7; D possibly uses TRBD1 or TRBD2 (5 bases each). The sequenced material came from blood. Here the CDR3 reads CASSPGPGLSYEQYF. CDR3 in DNA: TGTGCCAGCAGCCCGGGGCCAGGGCTTTCCTACGAGCAGTACTTC.